Below are 14 T cell receptor beta chains sequenced from a single sample in a study of T cells in Graves' hyperthyroidism and ophthalmopathy. What was amplified from RNA transcripts were TCR beta CDR3 regions. Using the HTBI primer set, a first-round RT-PCR was run on the TCR CDR3. TCRdb itself ran the multiplex PCR reads through MiXCR, one entry per CDR3 protein. This sample has 600,000 to 900,000 distinct CDR3 sequences, with about 17% found just once. Source material: blood. The source of these receptors is a man younger than 30 with Graves' hyperthyroidism.

This clonotype turned up a few times. The genes are TRBV10-3 and TRBJ2-7; 8 nucleotides match TRBD2. The germline V gene encodes CDR1 ENHRY and CDR2 SYGVKD. The CDR3 is 16 amino acids. After removal of 2 bases from V and 3 bases from J, the junction contained 9 bases not matched to a gene. As DNA, the CDR3 is TGTGCCATCAGTGAGCTACCCCTAGCGGGCAGCTACGAGCAGTACTTC. This codes for CAISELPLAGSYEQYF.

The sample holds a few counts of this clonotype. This chain links TRBV11-3 with TRBJ2-2; no clear D. From germline, CDR1 is SGHNT and CDR2 YENEEA. Trimming cost V 8 bases and J 3 bases, with 10 bases left between them. The CDR3 has 13 residues. CDR3 sequence reads: CASAHAHTGELFF. As DNA, the CDR3 is TGTGCCAGCGCCCATGCGCACACCGGGGAGCTGTTTTTT.

This clonotype was counted a single time. V and J are TRBV2 and TRBJ2-1; 12 nucleotides match TRBD2. The CDR3 totals 17 residues. The trim removed 6 bases at V and 6 bases at J, leaving 12 bases unmatched. Germline CDR1 reads SNHLY; CDR2 reads FYNNEI. CDR3 DNA: TGTGCCAGCAGCTCCGGGACTAGCGGGCGGGGGTCCAATGAGCAGTTCTTC. Its translation: CASSSGTSGRGSNEQFF.

The V and J genes are TRBV28 and TRBJ2-7; 13 bases line up with TRBD2. V gave up 5 bases and J gave up 4 bases; unmatched junction bases: 11. Per germline, CDR1 MDHEN and CDR2 SYDVKM. The CDR3 sequence is 17 residues long. The CDR3 spells CASSPLLAGGPVYEQYF. The CDR3 region has the DNA TGTGCCAGCAGTCCCTTACTAGCGGGAGGGCCCGTTTACGAGCAGTACTTC.

This clonotype was picked up a small number of times. The chain recombines TRBV28 with TRBJ2-7; 9 nucleotides line up with TRBD2. The CDR3 is made up of 14 amino acids. Trimming at V came to 9 bases and at J to 0 bases, leaving 6 bases not matched to a gene. Germline values: CDR1 MDHEN, CDR2 SYDVKM. CDR3 amino acids: CASRASGNSYEQYF. The CDR3 DNA reads as TGTGCCAGTCGCGCTAGCGGGAACTCCTACGAGCAGTACTTC.

This clonotype turned up a few times. The CDR3 here is CAISEPSSWTSGRAQETQYF. CDR3 in DNA: TGTGCCATCAGTGAGCCCAGTAGCTGGACTAGCGGGAGGGCCCAAGAGACCCAGTACTTC. J is TRBJ2-5 and V is TRBV10-3, with TRBD2 matching over 15 bases. Trimming removed 2 bases from V and 1 base from J; junction bases left unmatched: 11. The CDR3 has 20 residues. CDR1 ENHRY and CDR2 SYGVKD come from the germline V gene.

V and J are TRBV20-1 and TRBJ2-7; a weak D match, TRBD1 (6 bases). The CDR3 length is 13 residues. The V and J ends lost 4 bases and 2 bases respectively, with 12 bases between them. From germline, CDR1 is DFQATT and CDR2 SNEGSKA (reference sequence). This CDR3 reads CSANWDKTYEQYF. The CDR3 DNA sequence: TGCAGTGCTAACTGGGACAAGACCTACGAGCAGTACTTC.

This clonotype was seen many times. The V call is TRBV28, the J call TRBJ1-1; D not resolved. Trimming took off 5 bases at V and 2 bases at J, with 15 bases between the two ends. Looked up from germline, CDR1 is MDHEN and CDR2 is SYDVKM. The CDR3 has 15 amino acids. The CDR3 sequence: CASSQLRLSNTEAFF. DNA of the CDR3: TGTGCCAGCAGTCAATTACGGCTCAGCAACACTGAAGCTTTCTTT.

Ten or more counts support this clonotype. The rearrangement uses TRBV28 and TRBJ2-1, with D possibly matching TRBD1 (6 bases). The length of the CDR3 is 16 residues. Trimming shortened V by 5 bases and J by 7 bases, and 21 bases separated the two germline ends. Germline-derived CDR1 and CDR2 are MDHEN and SYDVKM. DNA for the CDR3: TGTGCCAGCAGTGACGAGACAGGTTTTACGGCAAATGAGCAGTTCTTC. Its protein product is CASSDETGFTANEQFF.

This clonotype was observed a handful of times. This chain uses TRBV29-1 with TRBJ2-6; no clear D gene. The CDR3 covers 14 residues. Trimming pared 5 bases from V and 3 bases from J, leaving 11 bases between. Germline V lookup: CDR1 SQVTM, CDR2 ANQGSEA. CDR3 sequence: CSVPSWSGANVLTF. CDR3 coding DNA: TGCAGCGTTCCCTCATGGAGTGGGGCCAACGTCCTGACTTTC.

This clonotype was picked up many times. V and J are TRBV12-3 or TRBV12-4 and TRBJ2-4; 7 bases map to TRBD2. The CDR3 contains 14 residues. The junction had 10 bases not matched to a gene; V was cut back by 8 bases and J by 6 bases. CDR3 loop: CASHLAGDGNIQYF. CDR3 bases: TGTGCCAGCCATCTGGCGGGAGACGGAAACATTCAGTACTTC.

This clonotype appeared many times. As DNA, the CDR3 is TGTGCCACCAGTGACTCAGGGGACAGAGCTGAAGCTTTCTTT. Amino acids: CATSDSGDRAEAFF. The rearrangement uses TRBV24-1 and TRBJ1-1, with 7 bases aligning to TRBD1. The length of the CDR3 is 14 residues. Germline trimming cut 4 bases from V and 6 bases from J; bases unmatched to any gene: 7. Germline CDR1 and CDR2: KGHDR and SFDVKD.

This clonotype has a handful of counts. This sequence joins TRBV6-1 and TRBJ2-2, with no clear D. This CDR3 comprises 14 residues. Germline assignment: CDR1 MNHNS and CDR2 SASEGT. V was cut by 2 bases and J by 4 bases, with 8 bases left in between. This CDR3 is CASSEWKTTGELFF. CDR3 nucleotide sequence: TGTGCCAGCAGTGAATGGAAAACCACCGGGGAGCTGTTTTTT.

V gene TRBV6-1 combines with J gene TRBJ2-3; possibly TRBD1 for D (6 bases). The CDR3 contains 14 residues. Trimming removed 2 bases at V and 4 bases at J, with 10 bases between. CDR1 and CDR2 (germline): MNHNS, SASEGT. The CDR3 DNA reads TGTGCCAGCAGTGAATTTGCAGGGGCAGATACGCAGTATTTT. This encodes CASSEFAGADTQYF.